What follows are 15 T cell receptor gamma chains derived from one specimen sequenced in a study of human gamma delta and Vdelta1 T cells. TCRdb reprocessed the PCR reads through CATT. The table has almost 9,000 gamma-chain clones, around 50% seen once. Their target antigens are unknown. The sequenced sample was Vdelta1 gamma-delta T cells from blood grown in culture (DOT cells). The source is a human donor in good health.

On this clone: This may stem from a read error, because a much larger clone lies one nucleotide away. This chain joins TRGV4 and TRGJ1 or TRGJ2. The V and J ends lost 2 bases and 0 bases, in that order; junction bases with no gene match: 1. Looked up from germline, CDR1 is EGSTGY and CDR2 is YDSYTSSV. The CDR3 sequence is 13 residues long. The CDR3 here is CATWDVNYYKKLF. For the CDR3, the DNA is TGTGCCACCTGGGATGTGAATTATTATAAGAAACTCTTT.

The V and J genes are TRGV8 and TRGJP1. This CDR3 has 14 amino acids. Germline CDR1 and CDR2: VENAVY and YDSYNSRV. The junction had 4 bases not matched to a gene; V was cut back by 6 bases and J by 0 bases. The chain's CDR3 is CATWKNTTGWFKIF. DNA for the CDR3: TGTGCCACCTGGAAAAATACCACTGGTTGGTTCAAGATATTT.

This clone was found once. J is TRGJ1 or TRGJ2 and V is TRGV8. CDR1 VENAVY and CDR2 YDSYNSRV come from the germline V gene. The CDR3 is 11 residues long. The V and J ends lost 4 bases and 9 bases, in that order; junction bases with no gene match: 6. CDR3 sequence: CATWDPIKKLF. The CDR3 region has the DNA TGTGCCACCTGGGACCCAATTAAGAAACTCTTT.

This clone was seen more than once but under ten times. The chain uses TRGV4 and TRGJP2. CDR1 is EGSTGY, CDR2 YDSYTSSV, per germline. J lost 6 bases, V lost 6 bases, and 1 base had no gene match. This CDR3 contains 11 residues. The CDR3 DNA reads as TGTGCCACCTGGCGTGATTGGATCAAGACGTTT. It translates to CATWRDWIKTF.

This clone occurred a few times. Other DNA sequences in the sample encode the same CDR3. The rearrangement joins TRGV4 to TRGJP2. Germline assignment: CDR1 EGSTGY and CDR2 YDSYTSSV. CDR3 length equals 16 residues. V trimming: 1 base; J trimming: 0 bases; junction bases outside the gene matches: 5. CDR3 sequence reads: CATWDGPNSSDWIKTF. In DNA form, the CDR3 reads TGTGCCACCTGGGATGGCCCGAATAGTAGTGATTGGATCAAGACGTTT.

The chain employs TRGV2 and TRGJ1 or TRGJ2. Per the germline V gene, CDR1 is EGSNGY and CDR2 is YDSYNSKV. This CDR3 is built from 14 residues. With V trimmed by 0 bases and J by 7 bases, 9 bases remained unmatched. The CDR3 sequence: CATWDGLQGYKKLF. CDR3 nucleotides: TGTGCCACCTGGGACGGGCTACAAGGGTATAAGAAACTCTTT.

The chain links TRGV4 to TRGJ1 or TRGJ2. V dropped 3 bases and J dropped 7; count of bases not matched to a gene: 3. The CDR3 loop spans 11 amino acids. Germline V lookup: CDR1 EGSTGY, CDR2 YDSYTSSV. In DNA form, the CDR3 reads TGTGCCACCTGGGATTCCTATAAGAAACTCTTT. Translation: CATWDSYKKLF.

This chain joins TRGV8 and TRGJ1 or TRGJ2. The CDR3 runs 13 residues. The junction had 6 bases not matched to a gene; V was cut back by 0 bases and J by 7 bases. Germline CDR1 reads VENAVY; CDR2 reads YDSYNSRV. The CDR3 spells CATWDRSGYKKLF. The CDR3 region has the DNA TGTGCCACCTGGGATAGGTCGGGGTATAAGAAACTCTTT.

This chain links TRGV4 with TRGJ1 or TRGJ2. Trimming at V came to 2 bases and at J to 1 base, leaving 8 bases not matched to a gene. CDR1 is EGSTGY and CDR2 is YDSYTSSV in the germline V gene. This CDR3 is 15 amino acids long. The DNA of the CDR3 is TGTGCCACCTGGGATGCGGGCCCCAATTATTATAAGAAACTCTTT. Translation: CATWDAGPNYYKKLF.

J is TRGJP2 and V is TRGV3. The CDR3 is 15 amino acids. The V segment lost 5 bases and the J segment 1 base; nucleotides outside the gene matches: 7. In germline, CDR1 is VTNTFY, CDR2 YDVSTARD (reference sequence). The CDR3 reads CATWARGSSDWIKTF. CDR3 nucleotides: TGTGCCACCTGGGCACGGGGTAGTAGTGATTGGATCAAGACGTTT.

For this clone: An end of the junction differs from the germline gene, which may be a read error. The chain recombines TRGV8 with TRGJ1 or TRGJ2. The CDR3 extends over 14 amino acids. Per germline, CDR1 VENAVY and CDR2 YDSYNSRV. The DNA of the CDR3 is TGTGCCACCTGGGATGAAGCCTTTTATTATAAGAAACTCTTC. Residues: CATWDEAFYYKKLF.

This clone was recorded a few times. This sequence joins TRGV9 and TRGJ1 or TRGJ2. The CDR3 length is 13 residues. CDR1 is GITISATS, CDR2 ISYDGTV, per germline (reference sequence). J gave up 3 bases and V 4 bases, and 6 bases lay outside the gene matches. The CDR3, as DNA: TGTGCCTTGTGGGAATATTTTTATTATAAGAAACTCTTT. The encoded protein is CALWEYFYYKKLF.

This clone was seen only a few times. The V gene is TRGV2, the J gene TRGJP1. The V gene's germline CDR1 is EGSNGY and CDR2 YDSYNSKV. The junction had 5 bases not matched to a gene; V was cut back by 0 bases and J by 1 base. The CDR3 has 16 amino acids. The CDR3 protein is CATWDGPSTTGWFKIF. In DNA form, the CDR3 reads TGTGCCACCTGGGACGGGCCGTCTACCACTGGTTGGTTCAAGATATTT.

The chain joins TRGV2 to TRGJP1. V trimming: 1 base; J trimming: 5 bases; junction bases outside the gene matches: 4. This CDR3 is 14 amino acids long. Germline V CDR1 and CDR2: EGSNGY, YDSYNSKV. The CDR3 DNA reads as TGTGCCACCTGGGACGGAGGGACTGGTTGGTTCAAGATATTT. It translates to CATWDGGTGWFKIF.

This clone was picked up a small number of times. The same CDR3 is also encoded by other DNA sequences in this sample. The rearrangement links TRGV3 to TRGJP1. With V trimmed by 0 bases and J by 0 bases, 1 base remained unmatched. Germline lookup yields CDR1 VTNTFY and CDR2 YDVSTARD (reference sequence). CDR3 length: 15 amino acids. CDR3 in amino acids: CATWDRNTTGWFKIF. The CDR3 nucleotides read TGTGCCACCTGGGACAGGAATACCACTGGTTGGTTCAAGATATTT.